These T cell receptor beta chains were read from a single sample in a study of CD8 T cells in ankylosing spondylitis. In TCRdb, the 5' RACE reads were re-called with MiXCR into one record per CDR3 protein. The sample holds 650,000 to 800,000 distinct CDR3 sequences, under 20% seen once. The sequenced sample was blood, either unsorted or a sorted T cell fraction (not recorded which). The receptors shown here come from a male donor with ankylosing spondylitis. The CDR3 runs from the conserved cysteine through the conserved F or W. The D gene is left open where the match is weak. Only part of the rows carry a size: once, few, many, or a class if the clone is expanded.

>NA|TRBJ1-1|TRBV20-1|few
TGCAGTGCTAGGTACTGGGGATCGGGTGAAGCTTTCTTT
CSARYWGSGEAFF
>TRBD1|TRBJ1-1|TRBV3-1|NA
TGTGCCAGCAGCCCAAACCGGGACAGTACTGAAGCTTTCTTT
CASSPNRDSTEAFF
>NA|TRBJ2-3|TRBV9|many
TGTGCCAGCAGCGTAGGAGGGGCCGCAGATACGCAGTATTTT
CASSVGGAADTQYF
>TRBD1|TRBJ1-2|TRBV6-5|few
TGTGCCAGCAGTTACTCGACGGGACAGGGGGGTGGCTACACCTTC
CASSYSTGQGGGYTF
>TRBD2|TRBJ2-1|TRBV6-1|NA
TGTGCCAGCAGATCAATAGCGGGAGAATTATACAATGAGCAGTTCTTC
CASRSIAGELYNEQFF
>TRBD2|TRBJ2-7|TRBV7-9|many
TGTGCCAGCAGCTTGGGTAGCGGGAGCTACGAGCAGTACTTC
CASSLGSGSYEQYF
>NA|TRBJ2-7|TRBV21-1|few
TGTGCCAGCAGCAAAGTCCATTTACTAGCCCGAACCTACGAGCAGTACTTC
CASSKVHLLARTYEQYF
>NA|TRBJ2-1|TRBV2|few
TGTGCCAGCGGAGAAGGGAATTCCTACAATGAGCAGTTCTTC
CASGEGNSYNEQFF
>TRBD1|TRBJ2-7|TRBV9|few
TGTGCCAGCAGCGTAGATTGGACAGGGACACTCTACGAGCAGTACTTC
CASSVDWTGTLYEQYF
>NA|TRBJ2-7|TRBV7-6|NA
TGTGCCAGCAGCTTAGCTGACTTGCGGGGCGTTGCCTACGAGCAGTACTTC
CASSLADLRGVAYEQYF
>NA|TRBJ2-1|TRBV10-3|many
TGTGCCATCAGTGAGTCCGAGACAAGGGGATACAATGAGCAGTTCTTC
CAISESETRGYNEQFF
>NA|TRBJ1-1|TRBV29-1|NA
TGCAGCGTTGAACAGGGAGGTTCTGAAGCTTTCTTT
CSVEQGGSEAFF
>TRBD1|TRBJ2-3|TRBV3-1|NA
TGTGCCAGCAGCCCACGACAGGGGGCAAATACGCAGTATTTT
CASSPRQGANTQYF
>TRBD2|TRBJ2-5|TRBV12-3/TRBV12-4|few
TGTGCCAGCACCCGCTCTAGCGGGAGGAAAGAGACCCAGTACTTC
CASTRSSGRKETQYF
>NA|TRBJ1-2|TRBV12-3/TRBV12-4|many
TGTGCCAGCAGTTTAGGGCACTATGGCTACACCTTC
CASSLGHYGYTF
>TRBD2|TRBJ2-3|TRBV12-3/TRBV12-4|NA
TGTGCCAGCAGCGGACTAGCGGGAGGGCCGGGAGATACGCAGTATTTT
CASSGLAGGPGDTQYF
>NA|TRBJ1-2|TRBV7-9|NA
TGTGCCAGCAGCCGAGGGTCCAGCGGAGGCTACACCTTC
CASSRGSSGGYTF
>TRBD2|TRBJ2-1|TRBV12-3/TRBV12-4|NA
TGTGCCAGCACCCTCGGGGGGGGCGGTTACAATGAGCAGTTCTTC
CASTLGGGGYNEQFF
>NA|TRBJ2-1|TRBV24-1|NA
TGTGCCACCAGTGATTTGGGCAATGAGCAGTTCTTC
CATSDLGNEQFF
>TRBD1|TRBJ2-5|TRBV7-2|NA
TGTGCCAGCAGCCTCCGACAGGGGGGACTACAAGAGACCCAGTACTTC
CASSLRQGGLQETQYF
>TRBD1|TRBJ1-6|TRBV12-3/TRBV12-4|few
TGTGCCAGCAGTTTATTCGACAGGGGGCTTTCACCCCTCCACTTT
CASSLFDRGLSPLHF
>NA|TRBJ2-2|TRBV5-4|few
TGTGCCAGCAGCTTGATGAACGGGGAGCTGTTTTTT
CASSLMNGELFF
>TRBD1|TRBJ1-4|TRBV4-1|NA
TGCGCCAGCAGCCAGACCGGGACAGAAAATGAAAAACTGTTTTTT
CASSQTGTENEKLFF
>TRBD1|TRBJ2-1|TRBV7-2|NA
TGTGCCAGCAGCTTATACTCTACAGGGGATTACAATGAGCAGTTCTTC
CASSLYSTGDYNEQFF
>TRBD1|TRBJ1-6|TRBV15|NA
TGTGCCACCAGCAGAACAGGGGGTTCACCCCTCCACTTT
CATSRTGGSPLHF
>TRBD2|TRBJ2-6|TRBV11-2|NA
TGTGCCAGCAGCTCCATGGGGAGGGTCCCTGGGGCCAACGTCCTGACTTTC
CASSSMGRVPGANVLTF
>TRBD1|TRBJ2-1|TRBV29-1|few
TGCAGCGTTGGCGGGGACAGGTACAATGAGCAGTTCTTC
CSVGGDRYNEQFF
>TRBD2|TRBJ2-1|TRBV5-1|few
TGCGCCAGCAGCTGGACCTTTGGCGGGAGCTCCTACAATGAGCAGTTCTTC
CASSWTFGGSSYNEQFF
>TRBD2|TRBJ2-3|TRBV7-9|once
TGTGCCAGCAGCCCCCATAGCGGGGTAATCACAGATACGCAGTATTTT
CASSPHSGVITDTQYF
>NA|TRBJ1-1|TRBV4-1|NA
TGCGCCAGCAGCTTACGGACAGAGCTGAACACTGAAGCTTTCTTT
CASSLRTELNTEAFF
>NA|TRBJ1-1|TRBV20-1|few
TGCAGTGCTCAACAGGGGAACACTGAAGCTTTCTTT
CSAQQGNTEAFF
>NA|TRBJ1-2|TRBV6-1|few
TGTGCCAGCAGTGAAGCCCAGGGGCATGGCTACACCTTC
CASSEAQGHGYTF
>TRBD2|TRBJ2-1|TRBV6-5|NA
TGTGCCAGCAGTTACCTAGTCGGGAGTAGCGGGTTTGCCAATGAGCAGTTCTTC
CASSYLVGSSGFANEQFF
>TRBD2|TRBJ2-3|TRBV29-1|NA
TGCAGCGCGGGACTAGCGGGAGCAATCACAGATACGCAGTATTTT
CSAGLAGAITDTQYF
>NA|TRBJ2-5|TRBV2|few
TGTGCCAGCAGTGAAGGCGGGGAGACCCAGTACTTC
CASSEGGETQYF
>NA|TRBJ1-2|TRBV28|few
TGTGCCAGCAGTTCCAGCGCCTCCGGCTACACCTTC
CASSSSASGYTF
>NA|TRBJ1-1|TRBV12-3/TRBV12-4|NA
TGTGCCAGCAGTCGGACGGAGTGGAACACTGAAGCTTTCTTT
CASSRTEWNTEAFF
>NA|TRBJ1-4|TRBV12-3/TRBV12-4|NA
TGTGCCAGCAGTGTATACCCCGGGGCAACTAATGAAAAACTGTTTTTT
CASSVYPGATNEKLFF
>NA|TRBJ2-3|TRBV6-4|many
TGTGCCAGCAGTGAGCGGGAAACAGATACGCAGTATTTT
CASSERETDTQYF
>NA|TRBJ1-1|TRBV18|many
TGTGCCAGCTCACCAGAGGTGAACACTGAAGCTTTCTTT
CASSPEVNTEAFF
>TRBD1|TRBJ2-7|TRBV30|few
TGTGCCTGGAGCGCCGACAGGGACCACGAGCAGTACTTC
CAWSADRDHEQYF
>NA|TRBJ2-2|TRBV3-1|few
TGTGCCAGCAGCCAAGGCCAGATCATTACGCCCGGGGAGCTGTTTTTT
CASSQGQIITPGELFF